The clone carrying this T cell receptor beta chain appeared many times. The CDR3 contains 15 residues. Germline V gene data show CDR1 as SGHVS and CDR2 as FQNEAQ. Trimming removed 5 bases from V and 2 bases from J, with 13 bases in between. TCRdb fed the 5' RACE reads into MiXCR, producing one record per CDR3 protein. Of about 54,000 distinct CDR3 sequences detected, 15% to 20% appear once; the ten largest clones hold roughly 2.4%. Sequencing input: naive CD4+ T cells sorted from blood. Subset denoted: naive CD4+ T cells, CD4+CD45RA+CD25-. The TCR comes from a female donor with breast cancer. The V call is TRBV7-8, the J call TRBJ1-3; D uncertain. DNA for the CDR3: TGTGCCAGCAGCCTGTCCTGGACGACTGGAAACACCATATATTTT. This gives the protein CASSLSWTTGNTIYF.